This T cell receptor (beta chain) was captured in a study of control samples from healthy donors and cancer patients. TCRdb keeps only in-frame clones here, not all; method: immunoSEQ multiplex PCR. Of approximately 140,000 clones in the sample, 89% were seen once. Material: PBMCs. The source of this sequence is a man aged 50 or older with head and neck cancer.

The CDR3 sequence: CASRYLGSYNEQFF. In nucleotides, the CDR3 is TGCGCCAGCCGGTATTTGGGTTCCTACAATGAGCAGTTCTTC. The J gene is TRBJ2-1, the V gene TRBV5-1; D not resolved. Trimming removed 7 bases from V and 1 base from J, with 12 bases in between. The CDR3 length is 14 residues. Germline CDR1 SGHRS, CDR2 YFSETQ.